This TCR beta chain was found in a study of human T cells and chemical hapten exposure. Study information: Recorded diagnoses among the mostly female patients were alopecia areata, totalis or universalis. Overall study results and limits: Since the donors had alopecia, their immune response may not be the same as that of healthy people. The formation of large CDR3 similarity clusters by expanded TCRs significantly exceeded that of controls.

There are many counts of this clonotype. The antigen is unknown. Germline CDR1 and CDR2: SGHTA and FQGNSA. The CDR3 is 14 residues long. The V and J ends lost 1 base and 5 bases respectively, with 10 bases between them. Each CDR3 protein gets one entry after TCRdb re-called the RACE reads with MiXCR. The sample has 65,000 to 95,000 distinct CDR3 sequences, 6.6% seen once. Time point in this sample: patch test 2, 6 weeks after DPC sensitization. Treatment indicated: therapeutic diphenylcyclopropenone sensitization with weekly scalp DPC. The chain has TRBV7-2 and TRBJ2-3; the D is unclear. The source material was whole blood, sampled in connection with sensitization to the hapten diphenylcyclopropenone (DPC). The TCR sequence derives from a woman in her twenties or thirties with alopecia areata. Some clones in this sample may be carry-over from other donors' samples. The DNA for the CDR3 is TGTGCCAGCAGCTTAGGACGGCTTTTAGATACGCAGTATTTT. Encoded protein: CASSLGRLLDTQYF.